This T cell receptor beta chain was sequenced during a study of response to subunit inactivated influenza vaccine. CDR1 is SGHDT, CDR2 YYEEEE, per germline. Between the trimmed V and J ends, which lost 4 bases and 3 bases, there was a span of 4 bases. The CDR3 is made up of 11 amino acids. Each CDR3 protein is one row after TCRdb ran MiXCR on the RT-PCR reads. The sample contains 700,000 to 900,000 distinct CDR3 sequences, 21% of which appear only once. This clonotype was recorded at least ten times. Its antigen remains unidentified. Findings and caveats of the study: Each seasonal influenza vaccination recruits few new T cells, the authors suggested.

The TCR comes from a man aged 50-59 years who received an inactivated influenza vaccine. The chain carries TRBV5-6 and TRBJ1-2; D not resolved. The input for sequencing was PBMCs from blood, taken roughly 5 days after vaccination. The CDR3 nucleotides are TGTGCCAGCAGCGGTGACTATGGCTACACCTTC. Translating gives CASSGDYGYTF.